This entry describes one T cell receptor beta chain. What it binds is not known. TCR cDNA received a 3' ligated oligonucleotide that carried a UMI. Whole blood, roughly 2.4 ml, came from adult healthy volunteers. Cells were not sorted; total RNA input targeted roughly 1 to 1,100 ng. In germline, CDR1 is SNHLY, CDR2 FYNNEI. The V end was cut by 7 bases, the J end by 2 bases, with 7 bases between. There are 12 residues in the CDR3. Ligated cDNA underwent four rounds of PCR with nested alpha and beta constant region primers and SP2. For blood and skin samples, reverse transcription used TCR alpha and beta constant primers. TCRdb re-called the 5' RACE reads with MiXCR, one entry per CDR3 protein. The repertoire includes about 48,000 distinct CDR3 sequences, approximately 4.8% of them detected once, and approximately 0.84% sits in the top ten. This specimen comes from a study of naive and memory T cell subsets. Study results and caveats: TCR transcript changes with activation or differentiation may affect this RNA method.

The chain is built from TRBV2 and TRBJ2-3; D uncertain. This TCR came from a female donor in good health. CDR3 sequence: CASIWTTDTQYF. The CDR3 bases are TGTGCCAGCATTTGGACCACAGATACGCAGTATTTT. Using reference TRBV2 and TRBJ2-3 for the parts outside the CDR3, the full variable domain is EPEVTQTPSHQVTQMGQEVILRCVPISNHLYFYWYRQILGQKVEFLVSFYNNEISEKSEIFDDQFSVERPDGSNFTLKIRSTKLEDSAMYFCASIWTTDTQYFGPGTRLTVL.